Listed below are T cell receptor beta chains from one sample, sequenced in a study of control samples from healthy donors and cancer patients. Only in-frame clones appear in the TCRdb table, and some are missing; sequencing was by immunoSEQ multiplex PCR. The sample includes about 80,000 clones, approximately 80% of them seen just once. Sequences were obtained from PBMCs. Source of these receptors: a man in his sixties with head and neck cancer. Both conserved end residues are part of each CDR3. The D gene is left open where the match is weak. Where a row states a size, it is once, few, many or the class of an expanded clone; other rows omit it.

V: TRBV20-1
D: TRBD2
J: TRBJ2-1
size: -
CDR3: CSASAPLAGVKNEQFF
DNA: TGCAGTGCTAGTGCCCCGCTAGCGGGAGTCAAGAATGAGCAGTTCTTC

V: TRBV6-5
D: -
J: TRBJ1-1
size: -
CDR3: CASSSRNTEAFF
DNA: TGTGCCAGCAGTTCCAGGAACACTGAAGCTTTCTTT

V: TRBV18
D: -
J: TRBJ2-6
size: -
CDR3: CASSPVGHSGANVLTF
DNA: TGTGCCAGCTCACCTGTCGGTCACTCTGGGGCCAACGTCCTGACTTTC

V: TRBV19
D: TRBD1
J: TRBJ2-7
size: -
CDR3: CASRPIQGSYEQYF
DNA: TGTGCCAGTAGGCCTATACAGGGGTCCTACGAGCAGTACTTC

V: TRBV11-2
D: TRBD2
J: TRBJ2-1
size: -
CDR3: CASSLGERGWLAGAGEQFF
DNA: TGTGCCAGCAGCTTAGGGGAACGGGGTTGGCTAGCGGGAGCGGGGGAGCAGTTCTTC

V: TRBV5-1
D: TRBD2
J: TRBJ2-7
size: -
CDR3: CASSSPQRGSYEQYF
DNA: TGCGCCAGCAGCTCGCCCCAGCGGGGCTCCTACGAGCAGTACTTC

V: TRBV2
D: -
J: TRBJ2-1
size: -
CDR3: CASSERRGLYNEQFF
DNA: TGTGCCAGCAGTGAACGGCGGGGCCTATACAATGAGCAGTTCTTC

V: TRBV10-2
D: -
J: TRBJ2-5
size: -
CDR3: CASRQVEETQYF
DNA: TGCGCCAGCAGACAGGTTGAAGAGACCCAGTACTTC

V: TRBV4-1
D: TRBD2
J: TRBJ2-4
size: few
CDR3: CASSQERTREGTKNIQYF
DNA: TGCGCCAGCAGCCAAGAACGAACGCGGGAGGGAACCAAAAACATTCAGTACTTC

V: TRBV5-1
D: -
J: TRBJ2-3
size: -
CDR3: CASTPQAFSSTDTQYF
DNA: TGCGCCAGCACTCCGCAGGCCTTTTCTAGCACAGATACGCAGTATTTT

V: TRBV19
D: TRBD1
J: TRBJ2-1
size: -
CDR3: CASSIGQGPYNEQFF
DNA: TGTGCCAGTAGTATCGGACAGGGTCCATACAATGAGCAGTTCTTC

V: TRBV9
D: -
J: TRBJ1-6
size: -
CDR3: CASSVGMGMNSPLHF
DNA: TGTGCCAGCAGCGTAGGGATGGGGATGAATTCACCCCTCCACTTT

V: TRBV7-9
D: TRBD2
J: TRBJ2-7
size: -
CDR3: CASSLRDRVASGRLYF
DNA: TGTGCCAGCAGCTTAAGGGACCGGGTGGCTAGCGGGAGACTGTACTTC

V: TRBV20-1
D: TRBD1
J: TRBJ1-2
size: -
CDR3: CSASPNRGNYTF
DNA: TGCAGTGCTAGTCCCAACAGGGGAAACTACACCTTC

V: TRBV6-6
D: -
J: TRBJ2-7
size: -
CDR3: CASSTRGAYEQYF
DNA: TGTGCCAGCAGTACTAGGGGGGCCTACGAGCAGTACTTC

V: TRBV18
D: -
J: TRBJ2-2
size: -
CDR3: CASSPQGSSGMVGELFF
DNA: TGTGCCAGCTCACCCCAGGGTTCTTCCGGGATGGTCGGGGAGCTGTTTTTT

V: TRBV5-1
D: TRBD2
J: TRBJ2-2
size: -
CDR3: CASSTGLAGGPDGELFF
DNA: TGCGCCAGCAGCACCGGACTAGCGGGAGGGCCGGACGGGGAGCTGTTTTTT

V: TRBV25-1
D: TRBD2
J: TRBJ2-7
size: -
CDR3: CASSERSGTSGSYEQYF
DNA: TGTGCCAGCAGTGAAAGATCCGGGACTAGCGGGAGCTACGAGCAGTACTTC

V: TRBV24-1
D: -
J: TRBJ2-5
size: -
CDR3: CATSVPGSETQYF
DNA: TGTGCCACCAGTGTCCCAGGGAGTGAGACCCAGTACTTC

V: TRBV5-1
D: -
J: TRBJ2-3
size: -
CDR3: CASSLRDRDTQYF
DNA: TGCGCCAGCAGCTTGCGGGATCGGGATACGCAGTATTTT

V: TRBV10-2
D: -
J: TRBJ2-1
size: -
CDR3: CASRPNRRQGSSNEQFF
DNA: TGCGCCAGCAGACCTAATAGGAGGCAGGGAAGTAGCAATGAGCAGTTCTTC

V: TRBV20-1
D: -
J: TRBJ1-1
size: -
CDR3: CSALQWGEAFF
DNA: TGCAGTGCTCTGCAGTGGGGTGAAGCTTTCTTT

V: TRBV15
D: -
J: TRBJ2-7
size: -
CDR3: CATSRWLGVEQYF
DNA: TGTGCCACCAGCAGATGGCTGGGAGTTGAGCAGTACTTC

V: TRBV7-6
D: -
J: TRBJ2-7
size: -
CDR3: CASSLGPDGAYEQYF
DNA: TGTGCCAGCAGCTTGGGCCCCGATGGGGCCTACGAGCAGTACTTC

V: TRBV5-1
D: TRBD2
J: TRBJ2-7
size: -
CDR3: CASSLVAGSGGEQYF
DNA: TGCGCCAGCAGCTTGGTAGCGGGAAGTGGGGGCGAGCAGTACTTC

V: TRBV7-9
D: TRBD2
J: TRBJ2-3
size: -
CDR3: CASSLGLAADTQYF
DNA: TGTGCCAGCAGCCTGGGACTAGCTGCAGATACGCAGTATTTT

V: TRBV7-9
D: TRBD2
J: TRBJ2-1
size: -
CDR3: CASSSPRGGSSYNEQFF
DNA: TGTGCCAGCAGCTCACCTCGCGGGGGTAGCTCCTACAATGAGCAGTTCTTC

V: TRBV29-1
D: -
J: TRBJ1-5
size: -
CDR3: CSVRDWGQPQHF
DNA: TGCAGCGTTCGGGACTGGGGTCAGCCCCAGCATTTT

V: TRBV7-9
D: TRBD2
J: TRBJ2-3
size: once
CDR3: CASSLVSGSGADTQYF
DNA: TGTGCCAGCAGCTTAGTTAGCGGGAGCGGGGCAGATACGCAGTATTTT

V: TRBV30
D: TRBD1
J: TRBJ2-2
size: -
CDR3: CAWRTPGTGGTGELFF
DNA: TGTGCCTGGAGGACTCCCGGGACAGGGGGCACCGGGGAGCTGTTTTTT

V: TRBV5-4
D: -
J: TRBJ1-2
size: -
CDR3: CASSPDAGYGYTF
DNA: TGTGCCAGCAGCCCGGACGCCGGCTATGGCTACACCTTC

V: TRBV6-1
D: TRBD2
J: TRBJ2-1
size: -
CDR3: CASSVPLAGGAPGSYNEQFF
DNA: TGTGCCAGCAGTGTCCCACTAGCGGGAGGGGCCCCCGGCTCCTACAATGAGCAGTTCTTC

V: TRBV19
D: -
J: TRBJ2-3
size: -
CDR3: CASSIAGAAYTDTQYF
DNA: TGTGCCAGTAGTATAGCAGGGGCTGCCTACACAGATACGCAGTATTTT

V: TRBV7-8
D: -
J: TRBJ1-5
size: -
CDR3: CASSLGGYVNQPQHF
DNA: TGTGCCAGCAGCTTAGGGGGGTATGTCAATCAGCCCCAGCATTTT

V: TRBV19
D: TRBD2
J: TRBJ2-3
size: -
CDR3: CASSPLAGGVDTQYF
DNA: TGTGCCAGTAGTCCACTAGCGGGAGGAGTAGATACGCAGTATTTT

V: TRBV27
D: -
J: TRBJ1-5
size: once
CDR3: CASTAFTDGSNQPQHF
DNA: TGTGCCAGCACGGCGTTCACCGACGGTAGCAATCAGCCCCAGCATTTT